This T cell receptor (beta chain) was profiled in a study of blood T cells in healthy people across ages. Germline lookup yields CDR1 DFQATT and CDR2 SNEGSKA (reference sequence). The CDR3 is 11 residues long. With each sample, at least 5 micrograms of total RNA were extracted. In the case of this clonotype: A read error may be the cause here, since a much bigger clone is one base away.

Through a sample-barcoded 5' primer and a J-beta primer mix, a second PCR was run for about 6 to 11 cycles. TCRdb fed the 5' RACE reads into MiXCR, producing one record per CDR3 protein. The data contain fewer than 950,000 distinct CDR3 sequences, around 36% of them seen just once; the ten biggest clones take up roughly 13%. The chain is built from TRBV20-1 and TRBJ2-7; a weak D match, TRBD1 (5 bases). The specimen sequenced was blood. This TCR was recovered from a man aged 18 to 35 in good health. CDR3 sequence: CIASRDYEQYF. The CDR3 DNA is TGCATTGCTTCCAGGGACTACGAGCAGTACTTC.